A selection of T cell receptor beta chains follows, all from one sample in a study of blood T cell repertoires in COVID-19. The data were produced by immunoSEQ multiplex PCR, yet TCRdb's version contains in-frame clones alone and is incomplete. Here the sample spans roughly 45,000 clones, around nine tenths being singletons. The sample consisted of peripheral blood. Source of these receptors: an older man with active COVID-19. Each CDR3 is given with its conserved first and last residue. The D gene is left open where the match is weak. Rows give clone size only sometimes, using once, few, many, or a class for an expanded clone.

abundance	d_gene	v_gene	j_gene	CDR3nt	CDR3aa
.	TRBD1	TRBV18	TRBJ2-3	TGTGCCAGCTCACCGGACAGGGGGCAGTATTTT	CASSPDRGQYF
.	.	TRBV5-1	TRBJ2-3	TGCGCCAGCAGCTTCTCGACAGCAGATATAACGCAGTATTTT	CASSFSTADITQYF
.	.	TRBV9	TRBJ2-1	TGTGCCAGCAGCCCCCGACAGAGCTCCTACAATGAGCAGTTCTTC	CASSPRQSSYNEQFF
.	TRBD1	TRBV19	TRBJ2-3	TGTGCCAGTAGCACCACCAGGGGGGATACGCAGTATTTT	CASSTTRGDTQYF
.	.	TRBV7-9	TRBJ1-4	TGTGCCAGCAGCGGGGCTACTAATGAAAAACTGTTTTTT	CASSGATNEKLFF
.	.	TRBV18	TRBJ2-1	TGTGCCAGCTCACCGCTACAGGAAAATGAGCAGTTCTTC	CASSPLQENEQFF
.	TRBD2	TRBV3-1/TRBV3-2	TRBJ2-7	TGTGCCAGCAGCCCGGGACTAGCGGGGAGGTCGCACGAGCAGTACTTC	CASSPGLAGRSHEQYF
.	TRBD2	TRBV2	TRBJ2-1	TGTGCCAGCAGTGAGAGGCTAGCGGGGAGCAGATACAATGAGCAGTTCTTC	CASSERLAGSRYNEQFF
once	.	TRBV27	TRBJ1-2	TGTGCCAGCAGTACATTTTCTAACTATGGCTACACCTTC	CASSTFSNYGYTF
.	TRBD2	TRBV5-1	TRBJ2-1	TGCGCCAGCAGCTTGGCCCCGCCAGCGGGGGACCTGGGAAATGAGCAGTTCTTC	CASSLAPPAGDLGNEQFF
once	TRBD2	TRBV7-2	TRBJ2-1	TGTGCCAGCAGCTCCCAGGGACTAGCGGGTTACAATGAGCAGTTCTTC	CASSSQGLAGYNEQFF
.	.	TRBV3-1/TRBV3-2	TRBJ2-2	TGTGCCAGCAGCCAGTCTCGGGGCACCGGGGAGCTGTTTTTT	CASSQSRGTGELFF
.	.	TRBV6-2/TRBV6-3	TRBJ2-7	TGTGCCAGCAGTTACCGGCTAGCTAGCGAGCAGTACTTC	CASSYRLASEQYF
.	.	TRBV6-2/TRBV6-3	TRBJ2-7	TGTGCCAGCAGTTACGGCCTTTCCTACGAGCAGTACTTC	CASSYGLSYEQYF
few	.	TRBV5-1	TRBJ1-3	TGCGCCAGCAGCTTGGTTTCGGGAAACACCATATATTTT	CASSLVSGNTIYF
once	.	TRBV7-2	TRBJ1-4	TGTGCCAGCAGCTCCCAGGGGATGACTAATGAAAAACTGTTTTTT	CASSSQGMTNEKLFF
.	TRBD1	TRBV24-1	TRBJ2-5	TGTGCCACCAGTGATACGACAGGGCGAGAGACCCAGTACTTC	CATSDTTGRETQYF
.	TRBD1	TRBV28	TRBJ2-7	TGTGCCAGCAGAACAGGGGGCAACGAGCAGTACTTC	CASRTGGNEQYF
.	.	TRBV5-1	TRBJ2-3	TGCGCCAGCAGCTCCGCTCTCAGGGGTGGCACAGATACGCAGTATTTT	CASSSALRGGTDTQYF
.	.	TRBV6-5	TRBJ2-2	TGTGCCAGCAGCCGGAGGGGGCTGCGCACCGGGGAGCTGTTTTTT	CASSRRGLRTGELFF
.	.	TRBV11-2	TRBJ1-6	TGTGCCAGCAGCTTGAGGGTGCCCTCCTATAATTCACCCCTCCACTTT	CASSLRVPSYNSPLHF
.	.	TRBV14	TRBJ1-3	TGTGCCAGCAGCCACCAAGGAGGGCTCAGAACTGGAAACACCATATATTTT	CASSHQGGLRTGNTIYF
.	.	TRBV5-1	TRBJ2-1	TGCGCCAGCGGACGGGACTTCCCGGCCGGTGAGCAGTTCTTC	CASGRDFPAGEQFF